This T cell receptor beta chain stems from a study of cytomegalovirus exposure and HLA in healthy donors. PCR involved 60 Vbeta and 13 Jbeta primers. Original analysis: A later analysis counted 80 million or so unique TCR beta chains, some 12 million shared. The method was immunoSEQ multiplex PCR; TCRdb's version includes in-frame clones alone and lacks a portion of them. The V and J calls and the clone size are those of that table, but D and trimming were determined from the DNA. This specimen shows about 67,000 clones; the ten leading clones hold 15% to 20%. Specimen: PBMCs. This TCR came from a boy under 18 in good health and CMV-seronegative.

This CDR3 reads CASSKEVQGALNYGYTF. The CDR3 DNA sequence: TGTGCCAGCAGCAAAGAAGTACAGGGGGCCCTTAACTATGGCTACACCTTC. The chain carries TRBV11-3 and TRBJ1-2; TRBD1 agrees at 9 bases. The ends lost 5 bases at V and 1 base at J; junction bases unmatched: 11. CDR3 length equals 17 residues. CDR1 and CDR2 from the germline V gene are SGHNT and YENEEA. Supplemented by reference TRBV11-3 and TRBJ1-2, the full variable domain reads EAGVVQSPRYKIIEKKQPVAFWCNPISGHNTLYWYLQNLGQGPELLIRYENEEAVDDSQLPKDRFSAERLKGVDSTLKIQPAELGDSAVYLCASSKEVQGALNYGYTFGSGTRLTVV.